Following are 18 T cell receptor beta chains from one sample sequenced in a study of PD-1 blockade in classical Hodgkin lymphoma. All the patients suffered relapse after autologous stem cell transplantation, and brentuximab vedotin exposure differed. Assay: immunoSEQ multiplex PCR; the TCRdb copy retains only in-frame clones and omits some. The sample contains tens of thousands of clones, almost 90% of which appear only once. The specimen comprised peripheral blood mononuclear cells (PBMCs), sampled at baseline. The receptors originated from a human donor with classical Hodgkin lymphoma.

The rearrangement links TRBV27 to TRBJ2-2; 11 bases agree with TRBD2. The CDR3 runs to 19 residues. Germline CDR1 MNHEY, CDR2 SMNVEV (reference sequence). After removal of 5 bases from V and 2 bases from J, the junction contained 13 bases not matched to a gene. The CDR3 region is CASSPAFVAGGPNTGELFF. DNA for the CDR3: TGTGCCAGCAGTCCCGCTTTTGTAGCGGGGGGGCCAAACACCGGGGAGCTGTTTTTT.

This chain links TRBV5-6 with TRBJ1-2, with D unclear. Trimming removed 0 bases at V and 5 bases at J, with 14 bases between. Per germline, CDR1 SGHDT and CDR2 YYEEEE. The length of the CDR3 is 15 residues. DNA of the CDR3: TGTGCCAGCAGCTTGGATGGGCACAGACCTTATGGCTACACCTTC. Encoded protein: CASSLDGHRPYGYTF.

The chain links TRBV29-1 to TRBJ1-2; perhaps TRBD1 as D (6 bases). This CDR3 is 13 amino acids long. V lost 0 bases and J lost 8, with 13 bases in between. Germline loops: CDR1 SQVTM, CDR2 ANQGSEA. CDR3 bases: TGCAGCGTTGAAGAAGCCGGGCAGGGGGGCTACACCTTC. Translating gives CSVEEAGQGGYTF.

The chain links TRBV2 to TRBJ2-5; 15 bases match TRBD2. The V gene end was trimmed by 2 bases and the J gene end by 4 bases; junction bases not matched to a gene: 5. The V gene's germline CDR1 is SNHLY and CDR2 FYNNEI. The CDR3 loop spans 17 amino acids. In DNA, the CDR3 is TGTGCCAGCAGTGAATTGCTGGGACTAGCGGGAGGAGAGACCCAGTACTTC. Translation gives CASSELLGLAGGETQYF.

CDR3: CASSLRTNYGYTF. The CDR3 DNA sequence: TGCGCCAGCAGCTTGCGGACAAACTATGGCTACACCTTC. The V gene is TRBV5-1, the J gene TRBJ1-2; tentative D call: TRBD1 (5 bases). V gave up 1 base and J gave up 2 bases, with 6 bases separating them. The CDR3 totals 13 residues. Germline loops: CDR1 SGHRS, CDR2 YFSETQ.

V and J are TRBV2 and TRBJ2-3; no clear D gene. Germline loops: CDR1 SNHLY, CDR2 FYNNEI. The CDR3 is 14 amino acids. V shed 4 bases and J shed 0 bases, with 8 bases lying between them. In DNA form, the CDR3 reads TGTGCCAGCAGTGGGCAGGCTAGCACAGATACGCAGTATTTT. Translating gives CASSGQASTDTQYF.

This chain joins TRBV7-2 and TRBJ2-5, with 8 bases aligning to TRBD2. With V trimmed by 5 bases and J by 5 bases, 10 bases remained unmatched. The V gene's germline CDR1 is SGHTA and CDR2 FQGNSA. This CDR3 is 15 amino acids long. The CDR3 here is CASSPSGGPIETQYF. CDR3 bases: TGTGCCAGCAGCCCCTCGGGGGGGCCTATCGAGACCCAGTACTTC.

The count of this clone is one. The V gene is TRBV5-1, the J gene TRBJ2-7; 8 nucleotides align to TRBD1. J was trimmed by 2 bases and V by 4 bases; bases with no gene match: 5. CDR1 is SGHRS, CDR2 YFSETQ, per germline. This CDR3 comprises 14 residues. The CDR3 region has the DNA TGCGCCAGCAGCCACAGGGGGTTTGCCTACGAGCAGTACTTC. It yields the protein CASSHRGFAYEQYF. Full variable domain (remainder filled in from reference TRBV5-1 and TRBJ2-7): KAGVTQTPRYLIKTRGQQVTLSCSPISGHRSVSWYQQTPGQGLQFLFEYFSETQRNKGNFPGRFSGRQFSNSRSEMNVSTLELGDSALYLCASSHRGFAYEQYFGPGTRLTVT.

The chain recombines TRBV5-1 with TRBJ2-2; the match to TRBD2 covers 12 bases. Germline V CDR1 and CDR2: SGHRS, YFSETQ. V lost 4 bases to trimming and J lost 6 bases; unmatched junction nucleotides: 4. The CDR3 consists of 15 residues. CDR3 sequence reads: CASSPRTSGAGELFF. DNA of the CDR3: TGCGCCAGCAGCCCTCGGACTAGCGGGGCCGGGGAGCTGTTTTTT.

This sequence joins TRBV7-9 and TRBJ1-4; a possible D gene is TRBD1 (5 bases). Trimming stripped 3 bases from V and 5 bases from J, with 10 bases between. CDR1 and CDR2 from the germline V gene are SEHNR and FQNEAQ (reference sequence). The CDR3 runs to 14 residues. The DNA for the CDR3 is TGTGCCAGCAGCTTCGCCCGGGACAATGAAAAACTGTTTTTT. It is translated as CASSFARDNEKLFF.

The chain combines TRBV27 with TRBJ2-5; 7 nucleotides line up with TRBD2. The CDR3 contains 14 residues. Germline assignment: CDR1 MNHEY and CDR2 SMNVEV (reference sequence). V dropped 3 bases and J dropped 4; count of bases not matched to a gene: 5. In nucleotides, the CDR3 is TGTGCCAGCAGTTTGGGAGGGAGGTTAGAGACCCAGTACTTC. Translating it yields CASSLGGRLETQYF.

The V call is TRBV5-3, the J call TRBJ2-1; possibly TRBD2 for D (5 bases). TRBV5-3 is an ORF; its function is uncertain. V gave up 1 base and J gave up 3 bases, with 14 bases separating them. This CDR3 comprises 16 residues. The CDR3 protein is CARSLKGHAGYNEQFF. Here the CDR3 DNA reads TGTGCCAGAAGCTTGAAAGGCCACGCGGGCTACAATGAGCAGTTCTTC.

A word on this clone: Other nucleotide sequences from this sample produce the same CDR3. The chain links TRBV4-2 to TRBJ2-7; TRBD2 matches at 9 bases. The germline gives CDR1 LGHNA, CDR2 YNFKEQ. The CDR3 covers 15 residues. The trim removed 1 base at V and 4 bases at J, leaving 5 bases unmatched. This chain's CDR3 is CASSQAGGGAYEQYF. CDR3 coding DNA: TGTGCCAGCAGCCAAGCGGGCGGGGGGGCTTACGAGCAGTACTTC.

This chain links TRBV7-9 with TRBJ1-5; no clear D gene. Trimming took 1 base from V and 2 from J, leaving 9 bases between them. CDR3 length: 15 amino acids. Germline assignment: CDR1 SEHNR and CDR2 FQNEAQ (reference sequence). CDR3 protein: CASSLEGFGNQPQHF. The CDR3 bases are TGTGCCAGCAGCTTAGAGGGTTTTGGCAATCAGCCCCAGCATTTT.

The chain combines TRBV29-1 with TRBJ1-4; TRBD1 agrees at 7 bases. In germline, CDR1 is SQVTM, CDR2 ANQGSEA. The junction had 8 bases not matched to a gene; V was cut back by 5 bases and J by 8 bases. The CDR3 runs to 13 residues. The CDR3 loop reads CSVRDSQLEKLFF. The CDR3 nucleotides are TGCAGCGTTCGGGACAGCCAGCTCGAAAAACTGTTTTTT.

This clone was found a few times. The J gene is TRBJ2-3, the V gene TRBV6-4; D call uncertain. CDR3 length: 13 amino acids. Deletions cut 4 bases from V and 3 bases from J, with 8 bases between. The V gene's germline CDR1 is MRHNA and CDR2 SNTAGT. The CDR3 protein is CASSGTETDTQYF. The CDR3 coding sequence is TGTGCCAGCAGTGGAACAGAGACAGATACGCAGTATTTT.

This clone was counted a single time. The chain is built from TRBV18 and TRBJ2-3; unclear D gene. CDR1 is KGHSH and CDR2 is LQKENI in the germline V gene. V lost 3 bases, J lost 0 bases, and 10 bases lay in between. This CDR3 is built from 15 residues. This CDR3 is CASSPQLSSTDTQYF. The CDR3 coding sequence is TGTGCCAGCTCACCCCAGCTTTCTAGCACAGATACGCAGTATTTT.

The chain employs TRBV4-2 and TRBJ2-5, with 8 bases aligning to TRBD1. With 1 base clipped from V and 5 bases from J, the junction kept 9 bases outside the gene matches. CDR1 LGHNA and CDR2 YNFKEQ come from the germline V gene. The CDR3 is 16 residues long. The CDR3 is CASSQGTDRGLETQYF. For the CDR3, the DNA is TGTGCCAGCAGCCAAGGAACAGACAGGGGTTTGGAGACCCAGTACTTC.